Following are 23 T cell receptor beta chains from one sample sequenced in a study of blood T cells in healthy people across ages. A second PCR, run for about 7 to 12 cycles, used a sample-barcoded 5' primer plus a J-beta primer mix. TCRdb processed the 5' RACE reads anew with MiXCR; each CDR3 protein has one entry. Of 580,000 or so distinct CDR3 sequences listed, around half are singletons. The sequencing sample was made of blood. The source of these receptors is a man of 80 years or more in good health.

This chain uses TRBV20-1 with TRBJ2-1; 9 bases match TRBD2. The germline CDR1 and CDR2 sequences are DFQATT and SNEGSKA (reference sequence). J gave up 5 bases and V 2 bases, and 4 bases lay outside the gene matches. The CDR3 has 14 amino acids. This CDR3 reads CSARLAGFHNEQFF. The CDR3 region has the DNA TGCAGTGCTAGACTAGCGGGATTCCACAATGAGCAGTTCTTC.

The table lists this clonotype with a few counts. The J gene is TRBJ2-4, the V gene TRBV15; 8 positions agree with TRBD1. In germline, CDR1 is LNHNV, CDR2 YYDKDF (reference sequence). The CDR3 consists of 14 residues. J was trimmed by 13 bases and V by 6 bases; bases with no gene match: 14. This CDR3 is CATRETGEGREQYF. The CDR3, as DNA: TGTGCCACCAGGGAGACAGGGGAAGGGAGAGAGCAGTACTTC.

The chain is built from TRBV3-1 and TRBJ2-1; TRBD1 matches at 7 bases. CDR1 is LGHDT, CDR2 YNNKEL, per germline (reference sequence). V shed 4 bases and J 4 bases; nucleotides not matched to a gene: 7. CDR3 length: 15 amino acids. The CDR3 reads CASSPGTVRYNEQFF. CDR3 coding DNA: TGTGCCAGCAGCCCCGGGACAGTGAGATACAATGAGCAGTTCTTC.

The chain is built from TRBV27 and TRBJ1-1; D is unclear. The CDR3 is 15 amino acids. CDR1 and CDR2 (germline): MNHEY, SMNVEV (reference sequence). Trimming took 0 bases from V and 5 from J, leaving 13 bases between them. CDR3 amino acids: CASSLSGRADTEAFF. The CDR3 coding sequence is TGTGCCAGCAGTTTATCAGGCCGGGCAGATACTGAAGCTTTCTTT.

Concerning this clonotype itself: A much larger clone lies one base from this, so it may be a read error. The chain employs TRBV3-1 and TRBJ1-1, with D hard to call. The V and J ends lost 3 bases and 4 bases respectively, with 3 bases between them. Germline CDR1 LGHDT, CDR2 YNNKEL (reference sequence). The CDR3 consists of 11 residues. CDR3 DNA sequence: TGTGCCAGCAGCCAGAGCACTGAAGCTTTCTTT. It translates to CASSQSTEAFF. Combining the CDR3 with reference TRBV3-1 and TRBJ1-1 gives the whole variable domain DTAVSQTPKYLVTQMGNDKSIKCEQNLGHDTMYWYKQDSKKFLKIMFSYNNKELIINETVPNRFSPKSPDKAHLNLHINSLELGDSAVYFCASSQSTEAFFGQGTRLTVV.

This clonotype has only a few counts. CDR3 residues: CASSSRLAGTPWEQYF. The CDR3, as DNA: TGTGCCAGCAGTTCTAGACTAGCGGGAACCCCGTGGGAGCAGTACTTC. The rearrangement joins TRBV6-2 or TRBV6-3 to TRBJ2-7; TRBD2 agrees at 11 bases. Looked up from germline, CDR1 is MNHEY and CDR2 is SVGEGT. V shed 4 bases and J 7 bases; nucleotides not matched to a gene: 12. CDR3 length equals 16 residues.

This clonotype has a handful of counts. CDR3 sequence reads: CASSGGTSSFDEQFF. The DNA of the CDR3 is TGTGCCAGCAGCGGCGGGACCTCATCTTTCGATGAGCAGTTCTTC. The chain joins TRBV9 to TRBJ2-1; D may be TRBD2 (6 bases). The CDR3 consists of 15 residues. Germline CDR1 and CDR2: SGDLS and YYNGEE. The germline V and J ends were trimmed by 3 bases and 8 bases, with 18 bases remaining between them.

A word on this clonotype: A read error may be the cause here, since a much bigger clone is one base away. The rearrangement links TRBV6-5 to TRBJ2-7; the D gene is possibly TRBD1 (5 bases). The CDR3 runs to 15 residues. Germline CDR1 reads MNHEY; CDR2 reads SVGAGI. The ends were cut back, 7 bases at V and 5 bases at J, with 21 bases in the middle. Here the CDR3 reads CASTPRVQGSHEQYF. DNA of the CDR3: TGTGCCAGCACCCCACGGGTCCAGGGATCCCACGAGCAGTACTTC.

This clonotype showed up just a few times. The chain employs TRBV20-1 and TRBJ1-6, with 8 bases matching TRBD1. There are 14 residues in the CDR3. Germline CDR1 is DFQATT and CDR2 is SNEGSKA (reference sequence). V dropped 6 bases and J dropped 5; count of bases not matched to a gene: 6. CDR3 coding DNA: TGCAGTGCCCCCTGGACAGGGAATAATTCACCCCTCCACTTT. Amino acid sequence: CSAPWTGNNSPLHF.

To note about this clonotype: A much larger clone is a single base away; this may be a read error. The chain has TRBV10-3 and TRBJ2-4; D gene ambiguous. Trimming cost V 10 bases and J 13 bases, with 17 bases left between them. CDR3 length: 11 amino acids. Germline values: CDR1 ENHRY, CDR2 SYGVKD. CDR3 bases: TGTGCCACCCGACTTGAAAATGAGCAGTACTTC. It is translated as CATRLENEQYF.

The chain combines TRBV6-5 with TRBJ1-2; D may be TRBD1 (5 bases). Trimming left V 0 bases short and J 7 bases short, with 15 bases between. Per the germline V gene, CDR1 is MNHEY and CDR2 is SVGAGI. The CDR3 extends over 15 amino acids. This chain's CDR3 is CASSYSSLGGGGYTF. The CDR3 nucleotides read TGTGCCAGCAGTTACTCGAGTCTTGGGGGGGGTGGCTACACCTTC.

This clonotype has a handful of counts. The CDR3 protein is CATSARTSGRTDTQYF. The CDR3 region has the DNA TGTGCCACCAGTGCCAGGACTAGCGGGAGGACAGATACGCAGTATTTT. The genes are TRBV24-1 and TRBJ2-3, with TRBD2 matching 14 bases. V lost 5 bases and J lost 3; bases outside the gene matches: 3. This CDR3 is built from 16 residues. The V gene's germline CDR1 is KGHDR and CDR2 SFDVKD.

This clonotype came up a few times. This chain joins TRBV15 and TRBJ1-6; D remains ambiguous. The V gene's germline CDR1 is LNHNV and CDR2 YYDKDF (reference sequence). The ends were cut back, 4 bases at V and 10 bases at J, with 8 bases in the middle. This CDR3 is 12 amino acids long. CDR3 in DNA: TGTGCCACCAGCAAAGTAAGCTCACCCCTCCACTTT. It encodes CATSKVSSPLHF.

Only one count was recorded for this clonotype. The chain joins TRBV7-2 to TRBJ2-1; 14 bases agree with TRBD2. CDR1 is SGHTA and CDR2 is FQGNSA in the germline V gene. The CDR3 consists of 14 residues. J gave up 10 bases and V 7 bases, and 6 bases lay outside the gene matches. CDR3 in amino acids: CASTGLAGVGEQFF. The CDR3 bases are TGTGCCAGCACGGGACTAGCGGGAGTCGGGGAGCAGTTCTTC.

The CDR3 DNA reads TGTGCCTGGAGCAAGGGCCCGGGACAGATTAATGAAAAACTGTTTTTT. Translated, it gives CAWSKGPGQINEKLFF. The chain has TRBV30 and TRBJ1-4, with 7 bases that match TRBD1. V dropped 3 bases and J dropped 4; count of bases not matched to a gene: 11. CDR3 length: 16 amino acids. Germline lookup yields CDR1 GTSNPN and CDR2 SVGIG (reference sequence). The full variable domain, its missing parts supplied by reference TRBV30 and TRBJ1-4, is SQTIHQWPATLVQPVGSPLSLECTVEGTSNPNLYWYRQAAGRGLQLLFYSVGIGQISSEVPQNLSASRPQDRQFILSSKKLLLSDSGFYLCAWSKGPGQINEKLFFGSGTQLSVL.

The V and J genes are TRBV11-1 and TRBJ2-1; a weak D match, TRBD1 (5 bases). The germline V gene has CDR1 SGHAT and CDR2 FQDESV (reference sequence). There are 12 residues in the CDR3. V dropped 11 bases and J dropped 5 bases, with 13 bases sitting between them. Written as DNA, the CDR3 is TGTGCCTCCGGTGGGGCCCACAATGAGCAGTTCTTC. Translating it yields CASGGAHNEQFF.

The chain joins TRBV20-1 to TRBJ2-7, with D possibly being TRBD1 or TRBD2 (5 bases each). There are 14 residues in the CDR3. With 1 base removed from V and 3 bases from J, the gap between germline ends came to 13 bases. Germline loops: CDR1 DFQATT, CDR2 SNEGSKA (reference sequence). The CDR3 loop reads CSARVGASYYEQYF. Written as DNA, the CDR3 is TGCAGTGCTAGAGTCGGGGCGTCTTACTACGAGCAGTACTTC.

The V and J genes are TRBV4-1 and TRBJ2-1; 9 bases map to TRBD2. The CDR3 runs 15 residues. The germline gives CDR1 MGHRA, CDR2 YSYEKL. The trim removed 4 bases at V and 5 bases at J, leaving 6 bases unmatched. CDR3 loop: CASSRPGLANNEQFF. In nucleotides, the CDR3 is TGCGCCAGCAGCCGACCGGGACTAGCCAACAATGAGCAGTTCTTC.

The rearrangement uses TRBV20-1 and TRBJ2-7, with 9 bases matching TRBD1. CDR1 is DFQATT, CDR2 SNEGSKA, per germline (reference sequence). The trim removed 6 bases at V and 2 bases at J, leaving 5 bases unmatched. The CDR3 runs 13 residues. The CDR3 bases are TGCAGTGCCGGGACAGGGAATCCCTACGAGCAGTACTTC. As protein: CSAGTGNPYEQYF.

This chain links TRBV18 with TRBJ2-5; D is ambiguous. Looked up from germline, CDR1 is KGHSH and CDR2 is LQKENI. The V gene lost 4 bases and the J gene lost 5 bases, with 14 bases spanning the gap. The CDR3 runs to 14 residues. In DNA, the CDR3 is TGTGCCAGCTCACTCTCGAAGAATTCGGAGACCCAGTACTTC. This gives the protein CASSLSKNSETQYF.

The chain employs TRBV12-3 or TRBV12-4 and TRBJ2-3; 11 bases fit TRBD2. This CDR3 contains 14 residues. V was pared by 7 bases and J by 6 bases, with 6 bases of the junction left unmatched. DNA of the CDR3: TGTGCCAGCATTCAACTAGCGGGAGTCGATACGCAGTATTTT. It yields the protein CASIQLAGVDTQYF.

This chain connects TRBV10-3 to TRBJ2-2; TRBD2 matches 7 bases. The CDR3 extends over 14 amino acids. The trim removed 5 bases at V and 2 bases at J, leaving 2 bases unmatched. Germline V gene sequence: CDR1 ENHRY, CDR2 SYGVKD. The DNA for the CDR3 is TGTGCCATCAGTATGACTAGCAACACCGGGGAGCTGTTTTTT. Translating it yields CAISMTSNTGELFF.

This chain connects TRBV2 to TRBJ2-5; D may be TRBD1 or TRBD2 (7 bases each). V was clipped by 5 bases and J by 5 bases, with 24 bases between them. The CDR3 contains 17 residues. The germline V gene has CDR1 SNHLY and CDR2 FYNNEI. The DNA of the CDR3 is TGTGCCAGCAGTCCGACAGGGACGGGGAGGGGAAGGGAGACCCAGTACTTC. Its protein is CASSPTGTGRGRETQYF.